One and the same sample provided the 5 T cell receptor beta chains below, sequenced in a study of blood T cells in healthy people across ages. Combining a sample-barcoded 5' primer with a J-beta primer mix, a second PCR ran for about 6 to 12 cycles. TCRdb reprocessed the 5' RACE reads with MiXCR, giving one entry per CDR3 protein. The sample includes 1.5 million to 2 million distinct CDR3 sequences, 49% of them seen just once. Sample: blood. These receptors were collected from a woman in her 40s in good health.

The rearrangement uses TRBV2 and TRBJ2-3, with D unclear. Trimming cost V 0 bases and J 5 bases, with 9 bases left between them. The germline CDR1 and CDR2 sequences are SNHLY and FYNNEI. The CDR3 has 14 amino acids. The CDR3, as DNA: TGTGCCAGCAGTGAAGCTTTCCCGGGAGATACGCAGTATTTT. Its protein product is CASSEAFPGDTQYF.

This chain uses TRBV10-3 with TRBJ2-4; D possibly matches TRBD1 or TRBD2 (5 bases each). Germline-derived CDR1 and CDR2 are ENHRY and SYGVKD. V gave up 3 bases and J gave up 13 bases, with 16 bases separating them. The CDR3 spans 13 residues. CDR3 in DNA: TGTGCCATCAGTGATAACCCGGGACCTATCCAGTACTTC. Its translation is CAISDNPGPIQYF.

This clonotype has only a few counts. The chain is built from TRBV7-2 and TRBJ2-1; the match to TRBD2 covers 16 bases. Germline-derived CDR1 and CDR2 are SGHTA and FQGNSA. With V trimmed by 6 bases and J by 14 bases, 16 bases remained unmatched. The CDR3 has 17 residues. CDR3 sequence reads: CASRSTLPGLAGGQEFF. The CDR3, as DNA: TGTGCCAGCAGATCTACACTTCCGGGACTAGCGGGGGGGCAGGAGTTCTTC.

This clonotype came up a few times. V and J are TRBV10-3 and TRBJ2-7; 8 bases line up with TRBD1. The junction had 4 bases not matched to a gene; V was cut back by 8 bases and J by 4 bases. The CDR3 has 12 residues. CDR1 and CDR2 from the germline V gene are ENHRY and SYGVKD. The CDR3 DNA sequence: TGTGCCATCGGGACAGGACTTTACGAGCAGTACTTC. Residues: CAIGTGLYEQYF.

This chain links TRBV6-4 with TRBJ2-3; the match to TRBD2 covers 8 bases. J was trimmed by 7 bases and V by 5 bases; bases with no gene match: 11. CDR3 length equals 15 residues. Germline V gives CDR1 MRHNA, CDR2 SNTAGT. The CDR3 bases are TGTGCCAGCAGTAGCGGGAGCCCACATCAACATACGCAGTATTTT. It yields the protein CASSSGSPHQHTQYF.